This is a list of T cell receptor beta chains from one sample in a study of PD-1 blockade in classical Hodgkin lymphoma. The assay was immunoSEQ multiplex PCR, and TCRdb's table has in-frame clones only and misses some. The sample lists about 32,000 clones; 92% were seen once. This sample comprised CD4+ T cells from blood, obtained before the fourth cycle of nivolumab. The receptors come from a human donor with classical Hodgkin lymphoma. CDR3s include the opening cysteine and the closing phenylalanine or tryptophan. A D gene is named only where the DNA matches it firmly.

TRBD1 | 16 | TRBJ2-7 | TRBV4-1 | TGCGCCAGCAGCCAAGTACCGGGACAGGGGGTTTACGAGCAGTACTTC | CASSQVPGQGVYEQYF
TRBD2 | 17 | TRBJ2-1 | TRBV7-6 | TGTGCCAGCAGCTTACGACCCGGGACTAGCGTTAAAAATGAGCAGTTCTTC | CASSLRPGTSVKNEQFF
TRBD2 | 16 | TRBJ2-3 | TRBV5-1 | TGCGCCAGCAGCTCCGATACCGGGAGGGCCTTAGATACGCAGTATTTT | CASSSDTGRALDTQYF
- | 13 | TRBJ1-1 | TRBV29-1 | TGCAGCGTTGAAGAATCCGCGGGGACTGAAGCTTTCTTT | CSVEESAGTEAFF
- | 13 | TRBJ2-7 | TRBV7-9 | TGTGCCAGCAGCTCGCAACAGGGCTTCGAGCAGTACTTC | CASSSQQGFEQYF
- | 16 | TRBJ1-4 | TRBV7-9 | TGTGCCAGCAGCTCAGCGTCGACAGGCCTTAATGAAAAACTGTTTTTT | CASSSASTGLNEKLFF
- | 15 | TRBJ2-1 | TRBV2 | TGTGCCAGCAGTGAAGAAGAAAGCTCCTACAATGAGCAGTTCTTC | CASSEEESSYNEQFF
TRBD1 | 16 | TRBJ1-3 | TRBV30 | TGTGCCTGGAGTTCCCCAGGACAGGGGATAGGAAACACCATATATTTT | CAWSSPGQGIGNTIYF
TRBD2 | 14 | TRBJ2-3 | TRBV7-6 | TGTGCCAGCAGCCTAAGCGGGGGAGGAGATACGCAGTATTTT | CASSLSGGGDTQYF
TRBD2 | 18 | TRBJ2-7 | TRBV4-2 | TGTGCCAGCAGCCACGTGTTCCCGGGACTAGCGGGAGGTGACGAGCAGTACTTC | CASSHVFPGLAGGDEQYF
- | 15 | TRBJ1-1 | TRBV4-2 | TGTGCCAGCAGCCAAGCTGGGCGGGGGGGCACTGAAGCTTTCTTT | CASSQAGRGGTEAFF
- | 14 | TRBJ1-3 | TRBV30 | TGTGCCTGGAGTGTAAGGACTGGCGGAAACACCATATATTTT | CAWSVRTGGNTIYF
- | 14 | TRBJ2-7 | TRBV11-3 | TGTGCCAGCAGCTTAGATGGCGGGACCTACGAGCAGTACTTC | CASSLDGGTYEQYF
TRBD2 | 17 | TRBJ2-2 | TRBV5-1 | TGCGCCAGCAGCGGGATGCTGACTAGCGGGAGGATCGGGGAGCTGTTTTTT | CASSGMLTSGRIGELFF
- | 15 | TRBJ2-7 | TRBV6-5 | TGTGCCAGCAGATCCGGGGACCATCAAGTTTACGAGCAGTACTTC | CASRSGDHQVYEQYF
TRBD1 | 15 | TRBJ2-5 | TRBV19 | TGTGCCAGTAGTATCAGGGGGTTTGGTGCGGAGACCCAGTACTTC | CASSIRGFGAETQYF
- | 14 | TRBJ1-2 | TRBV28 | TGTGCCAGCACCAATGTCGGGGTACCCTATGGCTACACCTTC | CASTNVGVPYGYTF
TRBD1 | 19 | TRBJ2-1 | TRBV5-1 | TGCGCCAGCAGCTTGGGGCCAGGGACAGGGGGCCGATCCTACAATGAGCAGTTCTTC | CASSLGPGTGGRSYNEQFF
- | 13 | TRBJ2-7 | TRBV4-2 | TGTGCCAGCAGCCCGACGCTAAACTACGAGCAGTACTTC | CASSPTLNYEQYF
- | 14 | TRBJ2-5 | TRBV14 | TGTGCCAGCAGCCACCCCGGGAGCCAAGAGACCCAGTACTTC | CASSHPGSQETQYF
- | 13 | TRBJ2-5 | TRBV27 | TGTGCCAGCAGGAGAGAGGGTGCCAGGACCCAGTACTTC | CASRREGARTQYF
- | 17 | TRBJ2-1 | TRBV5-1 | TGCGCCAGCAGCTTGGACGTAGCGTCAAGCTCCTACAATGAGCAGTTCTTC | CASSLDVASSSYNEQFF
- | 13 | TRBJ2-7 | TRBV6-1 | TGTGCCAGCAGCGTACGGGAGCCATACGAGCAGTACTTC | CASSVREPYEQYF
- | 13 | TRBJ1-2 | TRBV30 | TGTGCCTGGAGTGTAGGACTCAACTATGGCTACACCTTC | CAWSVGLNYGYTF
- | 16 | TRBJ1-2 | TRBV28 | TGTGCCAGCAGCCCGCCCGGGAGGGCAGGGCGAAATGGCTACACCTTC | CASSPPGRAGRNGYTF
- | 13 | TRBJ1-1 | TRBV10-3 | TGTGCCATCAGGGAGACAGGCGGGACTGAAGCTTTCTTT | CAIRETGGTEAFF
- | 14 | TRBJ2-7 | TRBV30 | TGTGCCTGGAGTTCCAGGGGCTCCCCATACGAGCAGTACTTC | CAWSSRGSPYEQYF
- | 14 | TRBJ1-2 | TRBV7-8 | TGTGCCAGCAGCCTCCGGGACACGAGCTATGGCTACACCTTC | CASSLRDTSYGYTF
- | 12 | TRBJ1-2 | TRBV6-5 | TGTGCCACTACCCAGGTCAACTATGGCTACACCTTC | CATTQVNYGYTF
- | 17 | TRBJ2-2 | TRBV5-6 | TGTGCCAGCAGCTTGGACCTTAGCACTTACAACACCGGGGAGCTGTTTTTT | CASSLDLSTYNTGELFF
- | 13 | TRBJ2-3 | TRBV29-1 | TGCAGCGTTGAATGGTGGTGGGCAGATACGCAGTATTTT | CSVEWWWADTQYF
TRBD1 | 15 | TRBJ1-2 | TRBV10-3 | TGTGCCATCCAGCTTTCGGGACAGGACGACTATGGCTACACCTTC | CAIQLSGQDDYGYTF
- | 14 | TRBJ1-1 | TRBV29-1 | TGCAGCGTTGAAGTTGGGAAGCCGAACACTGAAGCTTTCTTT | CSVEVGKPNTEAFF
- | 11 | TRBJ2-5 | TRBV30 | TGTGCCTGGAGTGACGAAGAGACCCAGTACTTC | CAWSDEETQYF